This T cell receptor (beta chain) appears in the sequencing data of a study of blood T cells in healthy people across ages (dated by TCRdb to between 2014 and 2017). For the wider study: In model experiments, template switching captured roughly one uniquely barcoded TCR beta cDNA molecule for every two T cells. For two donors (one aged 18 to 30 and one aged 80 or older), the study analyzed two additional independent replicas of 1 million unique cDNA reads from the same blood draw. Donors were grouped into four age groups: young (average roughly 15 years), middle-aged (around 39), aged (around 66) and long-lived (roughly 80). Donors of different ages were randomly distributed across sequencing lanes to avoid experimental bias. Using deep sequencing normalized with unique cDNA molecular identifiers, the study measured how TCR beta repertoire diversity changes with age. General conclusions and limits of the study: Observed TCR beta diversity per million T cells fell roughly linearly with age, and a significant reduction was already apparent by age about 38. Because the CMV infection status of the donors was unknown, age-related changes in expanded clonotypes may potentially have been confounded. There was a strong correlation between observed TCR beta diversity and the percentage of naive T cells measured by flow cytometry. Compared with the aged group, the long-lived group had more naive CD4+ T cells, fewer expanded clones and increased TCR diversity, a pattern suggesting age selection. Conclusive comparison of naive and antigen-experienced compartments was prevented by the profiling of bulk unsorted PBMCs. Total diversity estimates from one million sequenced T cells were considered lower bounds and underestimates.

V loses 5 bases, J loses 8 bases, and the germline ends lie 15 bases apart. Sequences SGHTA (CDR1) and FQGNSA (CDR2) are obtained from the germline V gene. The CDR3 contains 14 residues, cysteine and phenylalanine counted. Only the CDR3 part of the read is kept: 42 bases, read in frame from the first base. Donors were about 36 systemically healthy Caucasian individuals from Russia aged roughly 6 to 95 years. Roughly 11 milliliters of peripheral blood were drawn from each donor into EDTA-treated Vacutainer tubes. Ficoll-Paque density-gradient centrifugation was used to isolate PBMCs, with at least 6 million per sample. Total RNA was extracted from PBMCs with Trizol reagent, with at least 5 micrograms obtained per sample. For every donor, an aliquot of PBMCs went through flow cytometry to measure the percentages of naive CD45RAhigh/CD27high T cells. As for this clonotype: Its binding antigen is unknown. Nothing much larger sits one base from this clone, and base qualities are not available.

Library prep was done by 5' RACE. TCRdb shows the sequencer as Illumina HiSeq 2500. A second about 6 to 11 cycle PCR used a sample-barcoded 5' primer and a J-beta primer mix. A unique molecular identifier was introduced onto each TCR beta cDNA molecule by a template-switch 5' adaptor carrying 12 random nucleotides. At least 2.5 million CDR3-containing paired-end reads were obtained from each sample. First-strand cDNA was synthesized from all RNA with the Mint cDNA synthesis kit, primed by a TRBC-specific oligonucleotide. All cDNA was treated with uracil-DNA glycosylase and then went through a first 18-cycle PCR with the universal primers M1SS and BC2_uni_R. The paper's processing steps were these. Normalization of each sample was performed by random selection of 1 million high-quality reads, each carrying a distinct molecular identifier. Reads sharing molecular identifiers were discarded rather than binned into consensus sequences. MiTCR, run with a Q25 quality threshold and the strictest error-elimination algorithm, handled CDR3 identification, clonotype clustering and error correction. A nonparametric unseen species model using Euler transformation provided a lower-bound estimate of total TCR beta diversity. TCRdb reprocessing: public reads trimmed at Q25 with fastp, clones called with MiXCR, in-frame beta chains kept. Records with the same CDR3 protein are collapsed into one entry carrying the most frequent genes and DNA. The V and J calls, along with clone size, are taken from TCRdb and not from the paper's own processing. This sample holds 660,000 or so distinct CDR3 sequences; under 65% were observed only once. In total, the top ten clones hold approximately 40% of the sample.

Sequenced: blood. The TCR sequence derives from a man between 60 and 75 years old in good health. Recombination linked TRBV7-2 to TRBJ2-2; TRBD2 is a weak D gene call, 6 bases matching. The CDR3 region: CASSKGFGGGELFF. At the DNA level, the sequence is TGTGCCAGCAGCAAAGGATTCGGAGGGGGGGAGCTGTTTTTT.